This T cell receptor (beta chain) was sequenced during a study of blood T cell repertoires in COVID-19. On the study more broadly: Whether acute or convalescent, the COVID-19 samples came from the United States, Italy and Spain.

Sequencing was performed with immunoSEQ multiplex PCR; in TCRdb, only in-frame clones are kept and a portion is missing. The sample yields approximately 230,000 clones, about 80% seen once. Germline V lookup: CDR1 KGHDR, CDR2 SFDVKD. The V and J ends lost 4 bases and 8 bases, in that order; junction bases with no gene match: 10. The CDR3 totals 16 residues. The sequence was collected from an elderly man with acute or convalescent COVID-19. J is TRBJ2-4 and V is TRBV24-1, with 10 bases matching TRBD1. Material for sequencing was peripheral blood. For the CDR3, the DNA is TGTGCCACCAGTGACCCCCGACAGGGGGCGCCGTACATTCAGTACTTC. Protein: CATSDPRQGAPYIQYF.